This passage covers 12 T cell receptor beta chains from one sample sequenced in a study of post-analysis software for immune sequencing data. No antigen has been assigned to these receptors. cDNA libraries of TCR beta carried unique molecular identifiers. TCRdb fed the PCR reads into MiXCR, producing one record per CDR3 protein. The sample contains about 620,000 distinct CDR3 sequences, around 44% of which appear only once. General study results and limits: About five TRBV segments appeared more often in patients than in controls, and TRBV5-6, TRBV5-1 and TRBV20-1 were among these.

The sample consisted of blood. Every receptor here comes from a girl aged 10 to 17 with multiple sclerosis.

This clonotype was detected only once. The chain links TRBV12-3 or TRBV12-4 to TRBJ2-1; 13 bases fit TRBD2. J was trimmed by 10 bases and V by 5 bases; bases with no gene match: 5. This CDR3 is built from 14 residues. The CDR3 region is CASSRGLAGLEQFF. The CDR3 coding sequence is TGTGCCAGCAGTCGGGGACTAGCGGGATTGGAGCAGTTCTTC.

This clonotype was detected only a few times. The chain carries TRBV7-2 and TRBJ2-4; 7 bases line up with TRBD1. Per the germline V gene, CDR1 is SGHTA and CDR2 is FQGNSA. Trimming cost V 5 bases and J 7 bases; bases outside gene matches: 8. This CDR3 contains 14 residues. The CDR3 is CASSPDRWSNIQYF. CDR3 bases: TGTGCCAGCAGCCCGGACAGGTGGTCTAACATTCAGTACTTC.

The chain has TRBV7-9 and TRBJ2-5; 7 bases match TRBD2. CDR1 is SEHNR, CDR2 FQNEAQ, per germline (reference sequence). The CDR3 consists of 16 residues. V was clipped by 0 bases and J by 2 bases; unmatched bases: 6. CDR3 DNA: TGTGCCAGCAGCTTAGCTTGGGGACTACTGCAAGAGACCCAGTACTTC. This gives the protein CASSLAWGLLQETQYF. Drawing the rest from reference TRBV7-9 and TRBJ2-5, the complete variable domain is DTGVSQNPRHKITKRGQNVTFRCDPISEHNRLYWYRQTLGQGPEFLTYFQNEAQLEKSRLLSDRFSAERPKGSFSTLEIQRTEQGDSAMYLCASSLAWGLLQETQYFGPGTRLLVL.

This clonotype has just a few counts. The CDR3 sequence is CSAGQGTLYEQYF. The CDR3 DNA reads TGCAGCGCTGGACAGGGTACATTGTACGAGCAGTACTTC. V and J are TRBV29-1 and TRBJ2-7, with 8 bases identical to TRBD1. This CDR3 region has 13 residues. CDR1 is SQVTM, CDR2 ANQGSEA, per germline. With V trimmed by 7 bases and J by 4 bases, 9 bases remained unmatched.

This sequence joins TRBV7-9 and TRBJ2-1; TRBD1 or TRBD2 may be the D gene (5 bases each). The CDR3 runs to 14 residues. V was pared by 5 bases and J by 5 bases, with 13 bases between. Germline CDR1 is SEHNR and CDR2 is FQNEAQ (reference sequence). CDR3 region: CASSAAGTNNEQFF. The DNA for the CDR3 is TGTGCCAGCAGCGCGGCCGGGACGAACAATGAGCAGTTCTTC.

The rearrangement uses TRBV5-1 and TRBJ2-3; 7 bases line up with TRBD2. This CDR3 region has 14 residues. V shed 0 bases, J shed 5 bases, and the junction held 3 bases outside the gene matches. Germline values: CDR1 SGHRS, CDR2 YFSETQ. The CDR3 spells CASSLEGTKDTQYF. The CDR3 nucleotides read TGCGCCAGCAGCTTGGAAGGGACTAAAGATACGCAGTATTTT.

This clonotype came up a few times. The V call is TRBV12-3 or TRBV12-4, the J call TRBJ1-2; possibly TRBD1 for D (5 bases). The CDR3 consists of 13 residues. V was shortened by 7 bases and J by 6 bases, with 15 bases between the two germline ends. CDR3 in DNA: TGTGCCAGCACCCGCGGGACGGGGAATGGCTACACCTTC. Translation: CASTRGTGNGYTF.

This clonotype came up a few times. V usage is TRBV7-3 and J usage is TRBJ2-7, with D maybe TRBD1 (6 bases). Germline V gene data show CDR1 as SGHTA and CDR2 as FQGTGA. Trimming took 0 bases from V and 2 from J, leaving 8 bases between them. The CDR3 has 14 residues. This chain's CDR3 is CASSLTPGAYEQYF. CDR3 DNA: TGTGCCAGCAGCTTAACTCCAGGGGCCTACGAGCAGTACTTC.

Comment on this clonotype: The germline gene is not matched at one end of the junction; a read error may be the cause. V gene TRBV5-4 combines with J gene TRBJ2-3, with D tentatively TRBD2 (6 bases). The CDR3 has 13 residues. Germline CDR1 reads SGHNT; CDR2 reads YYREEE (reference sequence). In nucleotides, the CDR3 is TGTGCCAGCAGCTTGGCCGGGGGAGATGCGCAGTATTTT. Translating it yields CASSLAGGDAQYF.

This clonotype appeared a single time. The chain links TRBV20-1 to TRBJ2-7; TRBD2 is a possible D gene (6 bases). This CDR3 is built from 15 residues. Germline values: CDR1 DFQATT, CDR2 SNEGSKA (reference sequence). V dropped 0 bases and J dropped 0 bases, with 12 bases sitting between them. The CDR3 DNA follows: TGCAGTGCTAGAGATTGGAGGGAGGCCTCCTACGAGCAGTACTTC. Translation gives CSARDWREASYEQYF.

A few counts support this clonotype. The chain is built from TRBV7-8 and TRBJ2-5; D not resolved. CDR3 size: 16 residues. Trimming took off 7 bases at V and 3 bases at J, with 21 bases between the two ends. From germline, CDR1 is SGHVS and CDR2 FQNEAQ. The CDR3 DNA reads as TGTGCCAGCACCTCAGGCCGGCAGCAGTGGAAAGAGACCCAGTACTTC. Translating it yields CASTSGRQQWKETQYF.

This rearrangement joins TRBV11-2 to TRBJ2-3; D may be TRBD1 or TRBD2 (5 bases each). CDR1 is SGHAT and CDR2 is FQNNGV in the germline V gene. The CDR3 totals 13 residues. V shed 9 bases and J shed 5 bases, with 15 bases lying between them. The CDR3: CASGGRGGDTQYF. The CDR3 DNA sequence: TGTGCCAGTGGGGGTAGAGGCGGAGATACGCAGTATTTT.